This TCR beta chain was identified in a study of blood T cells in healthy people across ages (dated by TCRdb to about 2015). General notes on the study: In model experiments, template switching captured roughly one uniquely barcoded TCR beta cDNA molecule for every two T cells. To track age-related changes in TCR beta repertoire diversity, the study relied on deep sequencing normalized with unique cDNA molecular identifiers. The donors were divided into four age groups: young (average around 15 years), middle-aged (approximately 41), aged (about 61) and long-lived (roughly 86). To avoid experimental bias, donors of different ages were randomly spread across the sequencing lanes. Two additional independent replicas of 1 million unique cDNA reads from the same blood draw were analyzed for two donors (one aged 18 to 30 and one aged 80 or older). Beyond this particular receptor, the publication reports: Observed TCR beta diversity per million T cells fell roughly linearly with age, and a significant reduction was already apparent by age approximately 40. A strong correlation was found between observed TCR beta diversity and the percentage of naive T cells measured by flow cytometry. Because donor CMV infection status was unknown, age-related changes in expanded clonotypes were potentially confounded. Compared with the aged group, the long-lived group had more naive CD4+ T cells, fewer expanded clones and increased TCR diversity, suggesting age selection. Because profiling used bulk unsorted PBMCs, naive and antigen-experienced compartments could not be compared conclusively. Estimates of total diversity based on one million sequenced T cells were considered lower bounds and underestimates.

This clonotype was observed a handful of times. Its antigen is not yet known. The record has no base qualities; no much larger clone is one base away. The roughly 39 donors, aged roughly 6 to 95 years, were systemically healthy Caucasian individuals from Russia. Each donor gave roughly 9 milliliters of peripheral blood, drawn into EDTA-treated Vacutainer tubes. PBMCs were isolated by Ficoll-Paque density-gradient centrifugation, with at least 6 million obtained per sample. Trizol reagent was used to extract total RNA from PBMCs, with at least 5.5 micrograms per sample. For every donor, an aliquot of PBMCs went through flow cytometry to measure the percentages of naive CD45RAhigh/CD27high T cells. After removal of 6 bases from V and 2 bases from J, the junction retains 3 bases not matched to a gene. The CDR3 goes from the cysteine to the phenylalanine over 12 residues. Only the CDR3 portion is preserved as DNA: 36 bases, with reading frame beginning at the first base. Based on the germline V gene, the CDR1 and CDR2 sequences are SQVTM and ANQGSEA.

The method was 5' RACE. These reads were obtained on an Illumina HiSeq 2500. A second PCR of about 7 to 12 cycles was performed with a sample-barcoded 5' primer and a J-beta primer mix. A unique molecular identifier was introduced onto each TCR beta cDNA molecule by a template-switch 5' adaptor carrying 12 random nucleotides. Each sample yielded at least 2.5 million CDR3-containing paired-end reads. First-strand cDNA was synthesized from all RNA with the Mint cDNA synthesis kit, primed by a TRBC-specific oligonucleotide. Following uracil-DNA glycosylase treatment, a first 18-cycle PCR with universal primers M1SS and BC2_uni_R was performed on all cDNA. Processing in the source paper ran as follows. Normalization of each sample was performed by random selection of 1 million high-quality reads, each carrying a distinct molecular identifier. Reads with shared molecular identifiers were discarded instead of being binned into consensus sequences. MiTCR, set to a Q25 quality threshold and the strictest error-elimination algorithm, was used for CDR3 identification, clonotype clustering and error correction. A nonparametric unseen species model using Euler transformation provided a lower-bound estimate of total TCR beta diversity. TCRdb reran the public reads through fastp at Q25 and MiXCR, keeping productive beta chains. Rows merge per CDR3 protein into single entries with the most common DNA and genes. The V and J calls shown here were made by TCRdb, not taken from the authors' results. Recorded for this sample are about 970,000 distinct CDR3 sequences; roughly 51% of them occurred a single time. The leading ten clones occupy about a fifth of the sample.

Material: blood. The chain uses TRBV29-1 and TRBJ1-2, with 7 bases aligning to TRBD1. This TCR came from an older woman in good health. The DNA reads as follows: TGCAGCGTCTCGGGACAGAACTATGGCTACACCTTC. Its translation reads: CSVSGQNYGYTF.